This TCR beta chain was identified in a study of T-cell reconstitution after alpha-beta-depleted transplantation in children. Study results and caveats: Newly generated T cells supplied most T-cell counts and diversity one year post-transplant.

Unique molecular identifiers tagged the TCRbeta library. TCRdb processed the PCR reads anew with MiXCR; each CDR3 protein has one entry. The sample has about 20,000 distinct CDR3 sequences, over 10% seen once. The CDR3 has 19 amino acids. V lost 0 bases to trimming and J lost 2 bases; unmatched junction nucleotides: 14. CDR1 is MGHRA and CDR2 is YSYEKL in the germline V gene. The table lists this clonotype with many counts. Its matching antigen is unknown. The material was PBMCs, mostly from graft donor cells, obtained 60 days after TCRalphabeta/CD19-depleted stem cell transplant. This TCR was recovered from a female patient aged 2-10 years who had a stem cell transplant for congenital amegakaryocytic thrombocytopenia, so the T cells may come from the graft donor. The J gene is TRBJ1-2, the V gene TRBV4-1; 8 bases map to TRBD1. The CDR3: CASSQDPKGTGASNYGYTF. Here the CDR3 DNA reads TGCGCCAGCAGCCAAGATCCCAAAGGGACAGGAGCCTCCAACTATGGCTACACCTTC.